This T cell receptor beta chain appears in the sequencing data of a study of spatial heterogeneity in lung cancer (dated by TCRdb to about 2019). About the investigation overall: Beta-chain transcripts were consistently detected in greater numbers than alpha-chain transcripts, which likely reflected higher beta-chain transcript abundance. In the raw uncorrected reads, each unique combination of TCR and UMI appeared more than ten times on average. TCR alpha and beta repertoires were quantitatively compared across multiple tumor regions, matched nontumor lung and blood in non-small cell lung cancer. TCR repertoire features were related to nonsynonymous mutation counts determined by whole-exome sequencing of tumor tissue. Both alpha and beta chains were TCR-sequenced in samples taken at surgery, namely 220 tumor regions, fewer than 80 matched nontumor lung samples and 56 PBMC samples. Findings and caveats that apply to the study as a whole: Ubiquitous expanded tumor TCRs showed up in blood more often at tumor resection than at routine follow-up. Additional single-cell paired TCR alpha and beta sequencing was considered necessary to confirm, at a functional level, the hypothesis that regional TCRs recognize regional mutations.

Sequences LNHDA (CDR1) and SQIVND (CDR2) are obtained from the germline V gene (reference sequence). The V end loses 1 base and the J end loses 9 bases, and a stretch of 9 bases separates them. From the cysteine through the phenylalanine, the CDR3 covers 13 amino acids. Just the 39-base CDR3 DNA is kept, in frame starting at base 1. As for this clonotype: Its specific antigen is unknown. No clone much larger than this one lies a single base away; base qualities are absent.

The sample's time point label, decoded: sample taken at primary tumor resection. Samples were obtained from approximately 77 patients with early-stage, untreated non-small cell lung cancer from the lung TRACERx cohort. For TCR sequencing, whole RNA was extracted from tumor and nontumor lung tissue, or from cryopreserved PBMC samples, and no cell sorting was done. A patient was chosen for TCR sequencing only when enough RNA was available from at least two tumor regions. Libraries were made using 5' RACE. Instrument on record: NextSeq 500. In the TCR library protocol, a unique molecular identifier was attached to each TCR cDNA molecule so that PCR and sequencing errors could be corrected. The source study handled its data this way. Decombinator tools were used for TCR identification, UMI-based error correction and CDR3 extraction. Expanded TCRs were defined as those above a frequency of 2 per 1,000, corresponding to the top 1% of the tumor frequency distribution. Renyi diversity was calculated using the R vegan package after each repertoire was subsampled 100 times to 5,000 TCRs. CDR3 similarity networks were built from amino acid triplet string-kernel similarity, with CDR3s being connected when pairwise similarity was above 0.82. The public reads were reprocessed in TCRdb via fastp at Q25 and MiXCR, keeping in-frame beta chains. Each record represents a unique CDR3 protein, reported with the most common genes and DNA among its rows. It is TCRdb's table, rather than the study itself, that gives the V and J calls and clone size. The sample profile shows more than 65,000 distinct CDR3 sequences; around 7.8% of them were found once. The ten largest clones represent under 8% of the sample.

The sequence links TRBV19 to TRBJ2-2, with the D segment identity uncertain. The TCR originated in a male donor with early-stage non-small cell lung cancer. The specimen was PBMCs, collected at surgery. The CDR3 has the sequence CASSIVSMRELFF. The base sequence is TGTGCCAGTAGTATAGTGTCCATGCGGGAGCTGTTTTTT.